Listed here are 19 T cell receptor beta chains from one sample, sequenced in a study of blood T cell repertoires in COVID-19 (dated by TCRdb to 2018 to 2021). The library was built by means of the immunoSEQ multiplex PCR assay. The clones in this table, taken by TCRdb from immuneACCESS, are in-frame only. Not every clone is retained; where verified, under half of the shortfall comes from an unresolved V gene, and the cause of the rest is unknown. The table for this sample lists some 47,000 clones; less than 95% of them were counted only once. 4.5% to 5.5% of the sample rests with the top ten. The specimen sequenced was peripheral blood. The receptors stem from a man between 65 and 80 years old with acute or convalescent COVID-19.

CDR3 amino acids: CASSLELAGAETGELFF. The CDR3 bases are TGTGCCAGCAGCTTAGAACTAGCGGGGGCCGAGACCGGGGAGCTGTTTTTT. V and J are TRBV11-3 and TRBJ2-2; TRBD2 matches at 11 bases. The CDR3 covers 17 residues. Germline trimming cut 0 bases from V and 5 bases from J; bases unmatched to any gene: 5. CDR1 and CDR2 from the germline V gene are SGHNT and YENEEA.

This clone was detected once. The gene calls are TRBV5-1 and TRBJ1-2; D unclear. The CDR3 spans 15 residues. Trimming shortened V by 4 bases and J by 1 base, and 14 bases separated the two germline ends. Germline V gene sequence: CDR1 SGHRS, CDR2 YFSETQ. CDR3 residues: CASSRTPQDNYGYTF. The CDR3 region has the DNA TGCGCCAGCAGCCGTACCCCCCAGGATAACTATGGCTACACCTTC.

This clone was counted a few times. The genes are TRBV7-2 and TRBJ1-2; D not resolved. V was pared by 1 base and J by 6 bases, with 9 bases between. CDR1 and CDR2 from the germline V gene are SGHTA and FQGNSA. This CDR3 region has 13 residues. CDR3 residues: CASSLVEVHGYTF. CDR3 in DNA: TGTGCCAGCAGCTTAGTAGAAGTTCATGGCTACACCTTC.

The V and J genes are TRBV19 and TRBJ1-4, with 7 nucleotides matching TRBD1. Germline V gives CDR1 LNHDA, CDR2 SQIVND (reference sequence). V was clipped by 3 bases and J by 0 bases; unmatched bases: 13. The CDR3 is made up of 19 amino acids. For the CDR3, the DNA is TGTGCCAGTAGTATCCCAATCAGGGGGATATCGTCAACTAATGAAAAACTGTTTTTT. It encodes CASSIPIRGISSTNEKLFF.

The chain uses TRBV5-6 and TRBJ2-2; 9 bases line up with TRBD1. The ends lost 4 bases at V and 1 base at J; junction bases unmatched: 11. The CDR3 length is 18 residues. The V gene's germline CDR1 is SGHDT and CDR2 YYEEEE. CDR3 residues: CASSEYLTGQGNTGELFF. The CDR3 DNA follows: TGTGCCAGCAGCGAGTATTTAACGGGACAGGGGAACACCGGGGAGCTGTTTTTT.

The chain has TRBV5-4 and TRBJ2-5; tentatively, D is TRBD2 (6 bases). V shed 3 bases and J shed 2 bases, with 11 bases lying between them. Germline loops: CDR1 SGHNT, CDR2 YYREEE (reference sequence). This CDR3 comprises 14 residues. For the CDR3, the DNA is TGTGCCAGCAGCTCTGGCGGGGAGCAAGAGACCCAGTACTTC. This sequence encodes CASSSGGEQETQYF.

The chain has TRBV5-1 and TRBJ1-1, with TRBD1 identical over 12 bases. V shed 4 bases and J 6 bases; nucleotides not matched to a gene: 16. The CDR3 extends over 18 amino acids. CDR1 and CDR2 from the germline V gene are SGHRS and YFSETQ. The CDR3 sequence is CASSRPTLGQGARAEAFF. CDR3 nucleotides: TGCGCCAGCAGCCGGCCCACCTTGGGACAGGGGGCGAGAGCTGAAGCTTTCTTT.

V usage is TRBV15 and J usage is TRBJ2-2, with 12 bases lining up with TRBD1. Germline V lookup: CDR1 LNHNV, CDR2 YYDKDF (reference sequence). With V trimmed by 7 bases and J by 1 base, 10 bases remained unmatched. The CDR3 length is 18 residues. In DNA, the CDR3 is TGTGCCACCAAAACCGGGACAGGGGGCTCTAGGAACACCGGGGAGCTGTTTTTT. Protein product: CATKTGTGGSRNTGELFF.

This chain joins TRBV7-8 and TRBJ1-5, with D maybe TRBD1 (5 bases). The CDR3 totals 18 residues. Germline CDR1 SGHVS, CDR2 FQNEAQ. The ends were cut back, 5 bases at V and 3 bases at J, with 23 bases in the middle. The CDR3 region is CASSPRLPQQDDNQPQHF. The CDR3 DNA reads TGTGCCAGCAGCCCGCGACTGCCACAACAGGACGACAATCAGCCCCAGCATTTT.

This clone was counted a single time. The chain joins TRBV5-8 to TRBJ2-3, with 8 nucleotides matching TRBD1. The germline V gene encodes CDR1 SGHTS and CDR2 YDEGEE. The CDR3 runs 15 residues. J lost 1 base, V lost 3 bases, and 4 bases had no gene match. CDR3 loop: CASSSGQVGTDTQYF. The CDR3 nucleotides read TGTGCCAGCAGCTCGGGACAGGTGGGCACAGATACGCAGTATTTT.

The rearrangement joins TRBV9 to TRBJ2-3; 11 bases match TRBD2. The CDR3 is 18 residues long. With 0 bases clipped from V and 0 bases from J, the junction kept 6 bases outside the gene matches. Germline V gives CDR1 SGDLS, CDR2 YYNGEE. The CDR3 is CASSVASSGGLSTDTQYF. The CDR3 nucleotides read TGTGCCAGCAGCGTAGCCTCTAGCGGGGGGCTGAGCACAGATACGCAGTATTTT.

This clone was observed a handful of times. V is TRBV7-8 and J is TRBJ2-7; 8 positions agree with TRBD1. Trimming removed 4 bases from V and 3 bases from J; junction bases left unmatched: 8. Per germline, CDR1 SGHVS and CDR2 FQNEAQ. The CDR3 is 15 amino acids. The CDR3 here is CASSSQGGYSYEQYF. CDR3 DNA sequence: TGTGCCAGCAGCTCACAGGGGGGCTACAGCTACGAGCAGTACTTC. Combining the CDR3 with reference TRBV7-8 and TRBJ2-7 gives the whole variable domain GAGVSQSPRYKVAKRGQDVALRCDPISGHVSLFWYQQALGQGPEFLTYFQNEAQLDKSGLPSDRFFAERPEGSVSTLKIQRTQQEDSAVYLCASSSQGGYSYEQYFGPGTRLTVT.

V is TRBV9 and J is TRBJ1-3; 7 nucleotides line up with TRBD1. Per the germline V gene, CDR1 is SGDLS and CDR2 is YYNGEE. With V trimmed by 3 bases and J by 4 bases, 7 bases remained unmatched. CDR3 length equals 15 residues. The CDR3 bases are TGTGCCAGCAGCGCCGGACAGGTACAGGGAAACACCATATATTTT. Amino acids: CASSAGQVQGNTIYF.

CDR3 bases: TGCGCCAGCAGCCAGGGGCTTGGGGGCAATCAGCCCCAGCATTTT. This encodes CASSQGLGGNQPQHF. V is TRBV4-1 and J is TRBJ1-5, with a possible D match to TRBD1 (5 bases). The germline V and J ends were trimmed by 3 bases and 2 bases, with 11 bases remaining between them. Germline lookup yields CDR1 MGHRA and CDR2 YSYEKL. This CDR3 region has 15 residues.

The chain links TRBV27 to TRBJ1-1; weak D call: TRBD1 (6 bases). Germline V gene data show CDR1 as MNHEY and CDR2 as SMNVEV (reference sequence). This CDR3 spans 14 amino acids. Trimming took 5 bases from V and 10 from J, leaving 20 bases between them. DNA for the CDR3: TGTGCCAGCAGTCCCCTGGCAGGGGTCGGTGGAGCTTTCTTT. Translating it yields CASSPLAGVGGAFF.

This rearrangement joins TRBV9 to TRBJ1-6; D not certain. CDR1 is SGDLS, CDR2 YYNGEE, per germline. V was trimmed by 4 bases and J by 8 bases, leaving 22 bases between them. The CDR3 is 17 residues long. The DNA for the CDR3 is TGTGCCAGCAGCCTTAGGGAGTTCCAGACGTTGTATTCACCCCTCCACTTT. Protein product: CASSLREFQTLYSPLHF.

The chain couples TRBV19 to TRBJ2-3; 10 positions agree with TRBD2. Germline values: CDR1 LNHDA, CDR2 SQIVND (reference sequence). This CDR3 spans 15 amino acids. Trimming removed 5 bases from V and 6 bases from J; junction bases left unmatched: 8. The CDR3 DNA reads TGTGCCAGTAGTTCACTTGGGACTAGCGCGGATACGCAGTATTTT. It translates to CASSSLGTSADTQYF.

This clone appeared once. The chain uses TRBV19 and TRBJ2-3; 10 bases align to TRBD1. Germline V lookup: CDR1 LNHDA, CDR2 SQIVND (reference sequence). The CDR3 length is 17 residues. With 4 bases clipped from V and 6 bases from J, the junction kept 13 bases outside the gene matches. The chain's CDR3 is CASSTIFRDRGGDTQYF. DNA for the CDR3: TGTGCCAGTAGTACTATATTCCGGGACAGGGGAGGGGATACGCAGTATTTT. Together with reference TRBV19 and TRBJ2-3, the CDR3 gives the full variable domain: DGGITQSPKYLFRKEGQNVTLSCEQNLNHDAMYWYRQDPGQGLRLIYYSQIVNDFQKGDIAEGYSVSREKKESFPLTVTSAQKNPTAFYLCASSTIFRDRGGDTQYFGPGTRLTVL.

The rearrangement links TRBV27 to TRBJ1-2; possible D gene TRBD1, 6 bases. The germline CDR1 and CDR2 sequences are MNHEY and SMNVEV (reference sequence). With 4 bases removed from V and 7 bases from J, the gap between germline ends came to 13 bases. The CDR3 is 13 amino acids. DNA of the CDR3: TGTGCCAGCAGTTCCCATCGGACAGTTGGCTACACCTTC. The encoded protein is CASSSHRTVGYTF.